The rows below give T cell receptor beta chains drawn from one sample of a study of CD8 T cells in ankylosing spondylitis. From the 5' RACE reads, TCRdb called clonotypes with MiXCR, one entry per CDR3 protein. The sample yields approximately 540,000 distinct CDR3 sequences, more than 9.5% seen once. The source material was blood, either unsorted or a sorted T cell fraction (not recorded which). The source is a male donor with ankylosing spondylitis. Both conserved end residues are part of each CDR3.

>TRBJ2-3|TRBV7-9|14
CASSLAGMADTQYF
>TRBJ2-1|TRBV11-1|17
CASSLIRLAGVGNEQFF
>TRBJ1-5|TRBV11-2|14
CASSRGGGNQPQHF
>TRBJ2-7|TRBV12-3/TRBV12-4|13
CASSTTGLREQYF
>TRBJ2-3|TRBV7-9|15
CASPPLGRNTDTQYF
>TRBJ2-5|TRBV20-1|14
CSAGEWREGVTQYF
>TRBJ2-7|TRBV9|16
CASSVGLTSGGYEQYF
>TRBJ1-1|TRBV5-4|14
CASSIGRMNTEAFF
>TRBJ2-7|TRBV27|13
CASSPGDSYEQYF
>TRBJ2-5|TRBV5-1|14
CASSPGGGEETRYF
>TRBJ2-7|TRBV20-1|12
CSPKGDNYEQYF
>TRBJ1-1|TRBV20-1|12
CSARRTGTEAFF
>TRBJ2-5|TRBV6-4|16
CASSDPTGTELETQYF
>TRBJ1-1|TRBV11-3|14
CASSSGGGHTEAFF
>TRBJ2-3|TRBV5-1|15
CASSLTGRGTDTQYF
>TRBJ2-1|TRBV5-1|15
CASSSGTASYNEQFF
>TRBJ1-6|TRBV27|12
CASTTGAAPLHF
>TRBJ1-4|TRBV12-3/TRBV12-4|16
CASSLASWAKDEKLFF
>TRBJ2-3|TRBV24-1|14
CATSGRVSTDTQYF
>TRBJ1-2|TRBV5-6|15
CASSFPQTGGYGYTF
>TRBJ1-1|TRBV7-9|15
CASSLGFFMNTEAFF
>TRBJ2-3|TRBV11-3|15
CASSLLAGTGDTQYF
>TRBJ1-6|TRBV12-3/TRBV12-4|17
CASSLAYESSYNSPLHF
>TRBJ1-5|TRBV30|13
CAWNGGMDQPQHF
>TRBJ2-7|TRBV5-1|13
CASSLGLAGTTYF
>TRBJ2-1|TRBV6-1|16
CASNPPGLADVNEQFF
>TRBJ2-1|TRBV5-1|17
CATSPGSGSLMYNEQFF
>TRBJ2-2|TRBV5-1|15
CASTPGQANTGELFF
>TRBJ2-3|TRBV7-9|16
CASSLGSSGDGDTQYF
>TRBJ2-6|TRBV18|14
CASSPPRTDNVLTF
>TRBJ1-2|TRBV5-5|16
CASSPSGTGLTYGYTF
>TRBJ2-1|TRBV5-1|17
CASSNPGLAGVDNEQFF
>TRBJ1-3|TRBV7-8|18
CASSLVVFGTGSGNTIYF
>TRBJ2-3|TRBV2|15
CASSEQGDPTDTQYF